This T cell receptor beta chain was sequenced during a study of cytomegalovirus exposure and HLA in healthy donors. Study-level findings and limits: Immune exposure information available was restricted to CMV serostatus. It was reported that TCR beta sequences correctly inferred the HLA-A and HLA-B alleles for most subjects. High sensitivity and specificity were reportedly achieved when the classifier diagnosed cytomegalovirus status. Some TCR beta chains (approximately 180 of them) were listed as cytomegalovirus-associated.

As for this clone: Its specificity is unknown.

PCR used 60 Vbeta primers and 13 Jbeta primers. TCRdb keeps only in-frame clones here, not all; method: immunoSEQ multiplex PCR. The sample has more than 75,000 clones, roughly 72% seen once. Trimming left V 1 base short and J 10 bases short, with 5 bases between. This CDR3 region has 11 residues. Germline V CDR1 and CDR2: LNHDA, SQIVND (reference sequence). The clonotype originates from a man aged 40-49 years in good health and CMV-seropositive. Sequenced material: PBMCs. V gene TRBV19 combines with J gene TRBJ2-1; D unclear. The CDR3 nucleotides are TGTGCCAGTAGTATAGCCAGGGAGCAGTTCTTC. Protein sequence: CASSIAREQFF.